The rows below give T cell receptor beta chains drawn from one sample of a study of cytomegalovirus exposure and HLA in healthy donors. This table comes from immunoSEQ multiplex PCR, and its TCRdb copy is limited to in-frame clones, with some not included. In the table there are about 250,000 clones, about three quarters of which are singletons. Sequenced material: PBMCs. The source is a boy aged 5-17 years in good health and CMV-seronegative. The CDR3 runs from the conserved cysteine through the conserved F or W. D genes are given only for firm matches. Size tells how often a clone was seen (once, few, many) or the class of an expanded clone, and some rows leave it out.

clone_size: once; v_call: TRBV14; j_call: TRBJ1-3; d_call: TRBD1; cdr3_nt: TGTGCCAGCAGCCAAGGGACAGGATTAACCAGGGGGAACACCATATATTTT; cdr3_aa: CASSQGTGLTRGNTIYF
clone_size: .; v_call: TRBV6-5; j_call: TRBJ1-2; d_call: TRBD1; cdr3_nt: TGTGCCAGCAGTCGAGCCTCAGGGGGCGAATATGGCTACACCTTC; cdr3_aa: CASSRASGGEYGYTF
clone_size: .; v_call: TRBV30; j_call: TRBJ2-3; d_call: .; cdr3_nt: TGTGCCTGGAAGCCGAGCACAGATACGCAGTATTTT; cdr3_aa: CAWKPSTDTQYF
clone_size: .; v_call: TRBV11-3; j_call: TRBJ2-5; d_call: .; cdr3_nt: TGTGCCAGCAGCTTCTCCCCTAGAGGAGAGACCCAGTACTTC; cdr3_aa: CASSFSPRGETQYF
clone_size: once; v_call: TRBV2; j_call: TRBJ1-2; d_call: .; cdr3_nt: TGTGCCAGTGCGACAGGTCTATGGTATGGCTACACCTTC; cdr3_aa: CASATGLWYGYTF
clone_size: few; v_call: TRBV29-1; j_call: TRBJ1-3; d_call: .; cdr3_nt: TGCAGCGGGGAACAGGACGGTGGAAACACCATATATTTT; cdr3_aa: CSGEQDGGNTIYF
clone_size: once; v_call: TRBV4-1; j_call: TRBJ2-3; d_call: .; cdr3_nt: TGCGCCAGCAGCCCCCGTAGGGGGGGAGCTACAGATACGCAGTATTTT; cdr3_aa: CASSPRRGGATDTQYF
clone_size: .; v_call: TRBV15; j_call: TRBJ2-3; d_call: TRBD2; cdr3_nt: TGTGCCACCAGCAGAGATGGGCTAGCGGGCCTCACAGATACGCAGTATTTT; cdr3_aa: CATSRDGLAGLTDTQYF
clone_size: .; v_call: TRBV5-1; j_call: TRBJ1-2; d_call: TRBD1; cdr3_nt: TGCGCCAGCAGCAAGCGACAGGGGTCGGACTATGGCTACACCTTC; cdr3_aa: CASSKRQGSDYGYTF
clone_size: .; v_call: TRBV2; j_call: TRBJ1-3; d_call: .; cdr3_nt: TGTGCCAGCAGTGAAGGGACAGCCTCTGGAAACACCATATATTTT; cdr3_aa: CASSEGTASGNTIYF
clone_size: .; v_call: TRBV10-1; j_call: TRBJ2-3; d_call: TRBD2; cdr3_nt: TGCGCCAGCAGTAGCGGGGTAGACACAGATACGCAGTATTTT; cdr3_aa: CASSSGVDTDTQYF
clone_size: .; v_call: TRBV27; j_call: TRBJ2-7; d_call: TRBD2; cdr3_nt: TGTGCCAGCAGTTTCAGTAGCGGGAGGATCTCCTACGAGCAGTACTTC; cdr3_aa: CASSFSSGRISYEQYF
clone_size: .; v_call: TRBV21-1; j_call: TRBJ1-2; d_call: .; cdr3_nt: TGTGCCAGCAGCAATCCTCCTGGGGCGGACTATGGCTACACCTTC; cdr3_aa: CASSNPPGADYGYTF
clone_size: .; v_call: TRBV27; j_call: TRBJ1-1; d_call: TRBD1; cdr3_nt: TGTGCCAGCAGTTTAAGGGGGCCGGGACAGGGAGGTAGGAACACTGAAGCTTTCTTT; cdr3_aa: CASSLRGPGQGGRNTEAFF
clone_size: .; v_call: TRBV7-6; j_call: TRBJ1-1; d_call: TRBD1; cdr3_nt: TGTGCCAGCGGACCGGGACAGGGCGTTGAAGCTTTCTTT; cdr3_aa: CASGPGQGVEAFF
clone_size: .; v_call: TRBV6-6; j_call: TRBJ1-2; d_call: .; cdr3_nt: TGTGCCAGCTCATCCCGGGTCGGCTATGGCTACACCTTC; cdr3_aa: CASSSRVGYGYTF
clone_size: .; v_call: TRBV13; j_call: TRBJ2-5; d_call: TRBD2; cdr3_nt: TGTGCCAGCAGCTTAGCTGTCAGGAGCCGGGGGGAGCAGTACTTC; cdr3_aa: CASSLAVRSRGEQYF
clone_size: .; v_call: TRBV4-1; j_call: TRBJ2-7; d_call: .; cdr3_nt: TGCGCCAGCAGCCAGGGCTCCGGCGTCTCCTACGAGCAGTACTTC; cdr3_aa: CASSQGSGVSYEQYF
clone_size: .; v_call: TRBV10-1; j_call: TRBJ1-6; d_call: .; cdr3_nt: TGCGCCAGCAGTGAGCAGTTTAATTCACCCCTCCACTTT; cdr3_aa: CASSEQFNSPLHF
clone_size: .; v_call: TRBV9; j_call: TRBJ1-1; d_call: TRBD1; cdr3_nt: TGTGCCAGCTCGACAGGACAGGGCGGTGAAGCTTTCTTT; cdr3_aa: CASSTGQGGEAFF
clone_size: .; v_call: TRBV5-6; j_call: TRBJ1-1; d_call: .; cdr3_nt: TGTGCCACCTCAAGGGGGAACACTGAAGCTTTCTTT; cdr3_aa: CATSRGNTEAFF
clone_size: .; v_call: TRBV5-1; j_call: TRBJ2-2; d_call: TRBD1; cdr3_nt: TGCGCCAGCAGCTTGGAGTGGACAGGGCCCGGGGAGCTGTTTTTT; cdr3_aa: CASSLEWTGPGELFF
clone_size: .; v_call: TRBV5-1; j_call: TRBJ1-1; d_call: .; cdr3_nt: TGCGCCAGCAGCTGGAGGGATTCTGAAGCTTTCTTT; cdr3_aa: CASSWRDSEAFF
clone_size: .; v_call: TRBV6-5; j_call: TRBJ1-2; d_call: TRBD1; cdr3_nt: TGTGCCAGCAGCGGGACAGTGAACTATGGCTACACCTTC; cdr3_aa: CASSGTVNYGYTF
clone_size: .; v_call: TRBV15; j_call: TRBJ1-2; d_call: .; cdr3_nt: TGTGCCACTACGAAGGCCTCGGACAGAAACTATGGCTACACCTTC; cdr3_aa: CATTKASDRNYGYTF
clone_size: .; v_call: TRBV13; j_call: TRBJ2-5; d_call: .; cdr3_nt: TGTGCCAGCAAGGCGGGACAAGAGACCCAGTACTTC; cdr3_aa: CASKAGQETQYF
clone_size: .; v_call: TRBV6-6; j_call: TRBJ2-1; d_call: TRBD1; cdr3_nt: TGTGCCAGCAGTTACTTTGACAGGGGTAGGAATGAGCAGTTCTTC; cdr3_aa: CASSYFDRGRNEQFF
clone_size: few; v_call: TRBV11-3; j_call: TRBJ2-7; d_call: TRBD1; cdr3_nt: TGTGCCAGCAGCTTAAGGGGACAGGGCTACGAGCAGTACTTC; cdr3_aa: CASSLRGQGYEQYF
clone_size: .; v_call: TRBV15; j_call: TRBJ1-2; d_call: .; cdr3_nt: TGTGCCACCAGCAGGGTACAGGGTGTCTATGGCTACACCTTC; cdr3_aa: CATSRVQGVYGYTF
clone_size: .; v_call: TRBV5-1; j_call: TRBJ2-3; d_call: TRBD2; cdr3_nt: TGCGCCAGCAGCCTGAGTGCTAGCGGGAGGGCCGGGGCAGATACGCAGTATTTT; cdr3_aa: CASSLSASGRAGADTQYF
clone_size: once; v_call: TRBV30; j_call: TRBJ2-1; d_call: .; cdr3_nt: TGTGCCTGGGCCAGCGGAGGGTGGAATGAGCAGTTCTTC; cdr3_aa: CAWASGGWNEQFF
clone_size: .; v_call: TRBV30; j_call: TRBJ2-7; d_call: .; cdr3_nt: TGTGCCTGGAGGGGCAGGAATTGGGGGCTCTACGAGCAGTACTTC; cdr3_aa: CAWRGRNWGLYEQYF
clone_size: .; v_call: TRBV6-1; j_call: TRBJ1-1; d_call: .; cdr3_nt: TGTGCCACCCACTCCTTAGGGATGGGGGGAACGGCTTTCTTT; cdr3_aa: CATHSLGMGGTAFF
clone_size: .; v_call: TRBV29-1; j_call: TRBJ1-1; d_call: .; cdr3_nt: TGCAGCGTCGCCCGCGGGGAGGGAAGCGAAGCTTTCTTT; cdr3_aa: CSVARGEGSEAFF
clone_size: .; v_call: TRBV5-8; j_call: TRBJ2-7; d_call: .; cdr3_nt: TGTGCCAGCAGCTTTTACAGAAGCTCCTACGAGCAGTACTTC; cdr3_aa: CASSFYRSSYEQYF
clone_size: .; v_call: TRBV13; j_call: TRBJ1-1; d_call: .; cdr3_nt: TGTGCCAGCAGCTCCGGTCCGTACACTGAAGCTTTCTTT; cdr3_aa: CASSSGPYTEAFF
clone_size: .; v_call: TRBV10-3; j_call: TRBJ2-1; d_call: TRBD2; cdr3_nt: TGTGCCATCAGTGACAGCGGGAGGACGGATGAGCAGTTCTTC; cdr3_aa: CAISDSGRTDEQFF
clone_size: .; v_call: TRBV11-2; j_call: TRBJ1-1; d_call: TRBD1; cdr3_nt: TGTGCCAGCAGCCTGACAGGGGGCGCGAGGCCTGAAGCTTTCTTT; cdr3_aa: CASSLTGGARPEAFF
clone_size: .; v_call: TRBV30; j_call: TRBJ2-5; d_call: TRBD2; cdr3_nt: TGTGCCTGGAACGGGGGACTAGCGGGGGCCAGCCAAGAGACCCAGTACTTC; cdr3_aa: CAWNGGLAGASQETQYF
clone_size: .; v_call: TRBV4-1; j_call: TRBJ2-7; d_call: TRBD1; cdr3_nt: TGCGCCAGCAGCCAAGGGGACAGGTCATACGAGCAGTACTTC; cdr3_aa: CASSQGDRSYEQYF
clone_size: .; v_call: TRBV27; j_call: TRBJ2-7; d_call: TRBD1; cdr3_nt: TGTGCCAGCAGTTTCCGGGACAGGGACCCCTACGAGCAGTACTTC; cdr3_aa: CASSFRDRDPYEQYF
clone_size: .; v_call: TRBV4-1; j_call: TRBJ2-1; d_call: TRBD2; cdr3_nt: TGCGCCAGCAGCCTCCTTACCACGCTAGCGGGGGGTCTCAATGAGCAGTTCTTC; cdr3_aa: CASSLLTTLAGGLNEQFF
clone_size: .; v_call: TRBV9; j_call: TRBJ2-5; d_call: TRBD2; cdr3_nt: TGTGCCAGCAGCGTCGGACTAGCGGGGTCGGGGGAGACCCAGTACTTC; cdr3_aa: CASSVGLAGSGETQYF
clone_size: .; v_call: TRBV30; j_call: TRBJ2-2; d_call: .; cdr3_nt: TGTGCCTGGGGCCGGAACACCGGGGAGCTGTTTTTT; cdr3_aa: CAWGRNTGELFF
clone_size: few; v_call: TRBV29-1; j_call: TRBJ2-3; d_call: TRBD2; cdr3_nt: TGCAGCGTCGCGGGAGGGTTTGGAGATACGCAGTATTTT; cdr3_aa: CSVAGGFGDTQYF
clone_size: .; v_call: TRBV10-3; j_call: TRBJ2-1; d_call: .; cdr3_nt: TGTGCCATCAGTGAGTATGGGCGAGATCTGGGCGATGAGCAGTTCTTC; cdr3_aa: CAISEYGRDLGDEQFF
clone_size: few; v_call: TRBV5-1; j_call: TRBJ2-5; d_call: TRBD1; cdr3_nt: TGCGCCAGCAGCCCTCGGACAGGGGGGGAGACCCAGTACTTC; cdr3_aa: CASSPRTGGETQYF
clone_size: .; v_call: TRBV19; j_call: TRBJ2-5; d_call: TRBD2; cdr3_nt: TGTGCCAGCACCGGGACTAGCGGCCAGGAGACCCAGTACTTC; cdr3_aa: CASTGTSGQETQYF
clone_size: .; v_call: TRBV11-2; j_call: TRBJ1-2; d_call: TRBD1; cdr3_nt: TGTGCCAGCAGCCCAGGGGGCGAGGCTTACTATGGCTACACCTTC; cdr3_aa: CASSPGGEAYYGYTF
clone_size: .; v_call: TRBV19; j_call: TRBJ2-2; d_call: TRBD1; cdr3_nt: TGTGCCAGCGAAGATCAGTACGGACAGGAGAACACCGGGGAGCTGTTTTTT; cdr3_aa: CASEDQYGQENTGELFF
clone_size: .; v_call: TRBV5-3; j_call: TRBJ1-3; d_call: .; cdr3_nt: TGTGCCAGAAGCTTGGCTGCAGGGAACACCATATATTTT; cdr3_aa: CARSLAAGNTIYF
clone_size: .; v_call: TRBV6-1; j_call: TRBJ2-7; d_call: .; cdr3_nt: TGTGCCAGCGGGTCGGACAGCTTCTCCTACGAGCAGTACTTC; cdr3_aa: CASGSDSFSYEQYF